Each of the 25 T cell receptor beta chains below was sequenced from the same sample in a study of T cell repertoires in cytomegalovirus infection. TCRdb re-called the reads with MiXCR, one entry per CDR3 protein. This sample yields 450,000 to 600,000 distinct CDR3 sequences, of which approximately 11% are seen a single time; roughly 10% belongs to the top ten. Sample: PBMCs. The receptors were gathered from a human donor in good health (CMV status not recorded). Some clones in this sample may be carry-over from other donors' samples.

This clonotype came up many times. The gene calls are TRBV6-1 and TRBJ2-5, with a weak D call TRBD1 (6 bases). Germline CDR1 MNHNS, CDR2 SASEGT. The CDR3 consists of 13 residues. Trimming shortened V by 6 bases and J by 3 bases, and 11 bases separated the two germline ends. The CDR3 here is CASSRRGKETQYF. The DNA of the CDR3 is TGTGCCAGCAGCCGCAGGGGAAAAGAGACCCAGTACTTC.

This clonotype showed up many times. The rearrangement links TRBV2 to TRBJ1-1; 9 nucleotides align to TRBD1. The CDR3 is 16 residues long. The germline CDR1 and CDR2 sequences are SNHLY and FYNNEI. The ends lost 6 bases at V and 2 bases at J; junction bases unmatched: 10. In DNA form, the CDR3 reads TGTGCCAGCAGAATTAAAAAGGGACAGGGAAACACTGAAGCTTTCTTT. Translating it yields CASRIKKGQGNTEAFF.

This clonotype has at least ten counts. This chain connects TRBV6-5 to TRBJ1-1, with D possibly being TRBD1 (5 bases). Germline CDR1 MNHEY, CDR2 SVGAGI. Trimming shortened V by 2 bases and J by 3 bases, and 10 bases separated the two germline ends. This CDR3 region has 14 residues. The CDR3 reads CASSYGFRDTEAFF. CDR3 DNA: TGTGCCAGCAGTTACGGGTTCAGGGACACTGAAGCTTTCTTT.

This clonotype occurred many times. The chain joins TRBV7-3 to TRBJ1-3; D remains ambiguous. Germline lookup yields CDR1 SGHTA and CDR2 FQGTGA. There are 15 residues in the CDR3. Trimming removed 5 bases from V and 0 bases from J, with 11 bases in between. Here the CDR3 reads CASSPDTNSGNTIYF. The DNA of the CDR3 is TGTGCCAGCAGCCCAGACACCAACTCTGGAAACACCATATATTTT. Combining the CDR3 with reference TRBV7-3 and TRBJ1-3 gives the whole variable domain GAGVSQTPSNKVTEKGKYVELRCDPISGHTALYWYRQSLGQGPEFLIYFQGTGAADDSGLPNDRFFAVRPEGSVSTLKIQRTERGDSAVYLCASSPDTNSGNTIYFGEGSWLTVV.

This chain connects TRBV23-1 to TRBJ1-1; no clear D. TRBV23-1 is reported as an ORF; its role is uncertain. Trimming pared 0 bases from V and 2 bases from J, leaving 10 bases between. CDR3 length: 15 amino acids. The CDR3 is CASSQSQALNTEAFF. In DNA, the CDR3 is TGCGCCAGCAGTCAATCCCAGGCACTAAACACTGAAGCTTTCTTT.

The chain recombines TRBV4-2 with TRBJ1-2; D gene ambiguous. The CDR3 totals 15 residues. Trimming stripped 0 bases from V and 2 bases from J, with 10 bases between. In germline, CDR1 is LGHNA, CDR2 YNFKEQ. CDR3 sequence (DNA): TGTGCCAGCAGCCAAGATCTCGGCCCGAACTATGGCTACACCTTC. Encoded protein: CASSQDLGPNYGYTF.

This clonotype was counted at least ten times. The genes are TRBV7-3 and TRBJ1-1; tentatively, D is TRBD1 (5 bases). The CDR3 covers 16 residues. Trimming cost V 0 bases and J 0 bases, with 11 bases left between them. Looked up from germline, CDR1 is SGHTA and CDR2 is FQGTGA. The CDR3 region is CASSLTPAGLNTEAFF. The CDR3 DNA follows: TGTGCCAGCAGCTTAACCCCGGCAGGGTTGAACACTGAAGCTTTCTTT.

This clonotype came up many times. This chain uses TRBV7-3 with TRBJ1-1, with D possibly TRBD1 on 6 matching bases. The CDR3 contains 15 residues. Germline V lookup: CDR1 SGHTA, CDR2 FQGTGA. V was clipped by 5 bases and J by 0 bases, with 13 bases between them. The CDR3 DNA sequence: TGTGCCAGCAGCCTAAAGGGGGATTTGAACACTGAAGCTTTCTTT. It yields the protein CASSLKGDLNTEAFF.

This chain uses TRBV7-9 with TRBJ2-7, with a possible D match to TRBD1 (5 bases). From germline, CDR1 is SEHNR and CDR2 FQNEAQ (reference sequence). CDR3 length equals 16 residues. The V end was cut by 2 bases, the J end by 0 bases, with 14 bases between. The CDR3 DNA reads TGTGCCAGCAGCTTAATCGTGGACACGAGCTCCTACGAGCAGTACTTC. This sequence encodes CASSLIVDTSSYEQYF.

This clonotype was observed a few times. The V gene is TRBV11-2, the J gene TRBJ2-5, with 7 bases matching TRBD2. The trim removed 4 bases at V and 2 bases at J, leaving 13 bases unmatched. Germline assignment: CDR1 SGHAT and CDR2 FQNNGV. The CDR3 has 17 residues. In DNA, the CDR3 is TGTGCCAGCAGCTCCGCCGGCCAGCGGGGAATACAAGAGACCCAGTACTTC. Protein: CASSSAGQRGIQETQYF.

This clonotype appeared many times. This chain uses TRBV6-1 with TRBJ1-6; 7 bases agree with TRBD1. V lost 6 bases, J lost 7 bases, and 6 bases stayed unmatched. The CDR3 runs 14 residues. Germline values: CDR1 MNHNS, CDR2 SASEGT. CDR3 in amino acids: CASRATGTNSPLHF. For the CDR3, the DNA is TGTGCCAGCAGGGCGACAGGGACGAATTCACCCCTCCACTTT.

The chain links TRBV24-1 to TRBJ2-1; 9 positions match TRBD2. The CDR3 has 13 amino acids. Germline trimming cut 3 bases from V and 10 bases from J; bases unmatched to any gene: 3. The germline gives CDR1 KGHDR, CDR2 SFDVKD. CDR3 in DNA: TGTGCCACCAGTGATCCAGGACTAGCGGAGCAGTTCTTC. Its translation: CATSDPGLAEQFF.

The chain has TRBV28 and TRBJ2-7; possibly TRBD2 for D (6 bases). V was pared by 2 bases and J by 12 bases, with 14 bases between. There are 12 residues in the CDR3. CDR1 is MDHEN, CDR2 SYDVKM, per germline. The CDR3 DNA follows: TGTGCCAGCAGTTTAGGGGCCGCCGGGGGGTACTTC. It is translated as CASSLGAAGGYF.

This clonotype was detected only a few times. The chain links TRBV6-5 to TRBJ1-2, with D possibly being TRBD1 (5 bases). Germline V gene sequence: CDR1 MNHEY, CDR2 SVGAGI. Trimming removed 0 bases from V and 2 bases from J, with 16 bases in between. The length of the CDR3 is 17 residues. The chain's CDR3 is CASSYSVTGLRNYGYTF. The CDR3 DNA sequence: TGTGCCAGCAGTTACTCGGTAACAGGCCTTAGGAACTATGGCTACACCTTC.

This clonotype was counted many times. This chain joins TRBV7-2 and TRBJ2-1; TRBD2 might be the D (5 bases). From germline, CDR1 is SGHTA and CDR2 FQGNSA. The CDR3 is 16 residues long. Trimming shortened V by 1 base and J by 7 bases, and 17 bases separated the two germline ends. DNA for the CDR3: TGTGCCAGCAGCTTAGGTGCGGGTATCGGCTTGAATGAGCAGTTCTTC. Residues: CASSLGAGIGLNEQFF.

This clonotype has ten or more counts. The rearrangement joins TRBV20-1 to TRBJ2-3; the D gene could be TRBD1 or TRBD2 (5 bases each). CDR1 is DFQATT and CDR2 is SNEGSKA in the germline V gene (reference sequence). Trimming removed 5 bases at V and 2 bases at J, with 17 bases between. CDR3 length: 15 amino acids. Here the CDR3 reads CSAGTGPFVTDTQYF. The DNA for the CDR3 is TGCAGTGCTGGAACGGGACCGTTCGTCACAGATACGCAGTATTTT.

The table lists this clonotype with a few counts. This rearrangement joins TRBV5-1 to TRBJ2-5, with a possible D match to TRBD2 (6 bases). Germline V CDR1 and CDR2: SGHRS, YFSETQ. The ends were cut back, 4 bases at V and 7 bases at J, with 23 bases in the middle. The CDR3 consists of 16 residues. CDR3 nucleotide sequence: TGCGCCAGCAGCAGAGACCCGGGACTGACTACTGGGACCCAGTACTTC. This gives the protein CASSRDPGLTTGTQYF.

This clonotype was seen many times. The genes are TRBV28 and TRBJ2-7; D remains ambiguous. Germline CDR1 MDHEN, CDR2 SYDVKM. The CDR3 spans 14 residues. With 5 bases removed from V and 2 bases from J, the gap between germline ends came to 13 bases. CDR3 in amino acids: CASSPWRIPYEQYF. CDR3 sequence (DNA): TGTGCCAGCAGTCCATGGCGCATCCCCTACGAGCAGTACTTC.

This chain uses TRBV15 with TRBJ2-7; 9 bases agree with TRBD1. This CDR3 is built from 14 residues. V shed 5 bases and J 2 bases; nucleotides not matched to a gene: 4. Germline lookup yields CDR1 LNHNV and CDR2 YYDKDF (reference sequence). CDR3 protein: CATSADRGPYEQYF. The DNA for the CDR3 is TGTGCCACCAGCGCGGACAGGGGACCCTACGAGCAGTACTTC.

This clonotype was recorded many times. The chain employs TRBV5-5 and TRBJ2-3, with 9 bases that match TRBD2. Germline V gene data show CDR1 as SGHKS and CDR2 as YYEKEE (reference sequence). This CDR3 is built from 15 residues. The trim removed 0 bases at V and 4 bases at J, leaving 3 bases unmatched. The DNA for the CDR3 is TGTGCCAGCAGCTTGGGAGCGGGAGGAGCAGATACGCAGTATTTT. It yields the protein CASSLGAGGADTQYF.

This clonotype was seen at least ten times. The gene calls are TRBV5-6 and TRBJ1-6, with a weak D call TRBD1 (5 bases). CDR1 is SGHDT, CDR2 YYEEEE, per germline. V gave up 1 base and J gave up 0 bases, with 8 bases separating them. This CDR3 is built from 16 residues. The CDR3 protein is CASSLSGSSYNSPLHF. The CDR3, as DNA: TGTGCCAGCAGCTTGTCAGGGAGCTCCTATAATTCACCCCTCCACTTT.

This clonotype was picked up a small number of times. The rearrangement joins TRBV30 to TRBJ1-5; 8 bases agree with TRBD1. This CDR3 comprises 15 residues. Germline trimming cut 2 bases from V and 5 bases from J; bases unmatched to any gene: 8. The V gene's germline CDR1 is GTSNPN and CDR2 SVGIG (reference sequence). CDR3 bases: TGTGCCTGGAGTACGGGACAGGTTACCTATCAGCCCCAGCATTTT. It translates to CAWSTGQVTYQPQHF.

This clonotype was counted ten times or more. The V call is TRBV28, the J call TRBJ1-1, with D maybe TRBD1 (5 bases). The CDR3 has 16 residues. Germline lookup yields CDR1 MDHEN and CDR2 SYDVKM. The ends were cut back, 6 bases at V and 1 base at J, with 18 bases in the middle. The CDR3 spells CASSNRGMVSNTEAFF. In DNA form, the CDR3 reads TGTGCCAGCAGCAACCGGGGGATGGTGTCGAACACTGAAGCTTTCTTT. Full variable domain (outside the CDR3, taken from reference TRBV28 and TRBJ1-1): DVKVTQSSRYLVKRTGEKVFLECVQDMDHENMFWYRQDPGLGLRLIYFSYDVKMKEKGDIPEGYSVSREKKERFSLILESASTNQTSMYLCASSNRGMVSNTEAFFGQGTRLTVV.

The rearrangement joins TRBV28 to TRBJ1-1, with unresolved D. The germline gives CDR1 MDHEN, CDR2 SYDVKM. CDR3 length equals 13 residues. V dropped 5 bases and J dropped 6 bases, with 13 bases sitting between them. CDR3 sequence reads: CASSPRLGPEAFF. CDR3 DNA: TGTGCCAGCAGTCCCAGACTCGGACCTGAAGCTTTCTTT.

This clonotype was recorded a few times. V gene TRBV28 combines with J gene TRBJ2-2; 15 bases fit TRBD2. Trimming removed 6 bases from V and 0 bases from J; junction bases left unmatched: 8. Germline V gene lookup returns CDR1 MDHEN and CDR2 SYDVKM. The CDR3 length is 19 residues. DNA for the CDR3: TGTGCCAGCAGCCTGGGGGGACTAGCGGGAGGAGCGAACACCGGGGAGCTGTTTTTT. Amino acids: CASSLGGLAGGANTGELFF. The entire variable domain, with the rest obtained from reference TRBV28 and TRBJ2-2, is as follows: DVKVTQSSRYLVKRTGEKVFLECVQDMDHENMFWYRQDPGLGLRLIYFSYDVKMKEKGDIPEGYSVSREKKERFSLILESASTNQTSMYLCASSLGGLAGGANTGELFFGEGSRLTVL.